The T cell receptor beta chain described here comes from a study of blood T cell repertoires in COVID-19. Data came from immunoSEQ multiplex PCR; TCRdb stores just in-frame clones and leaves some out. The table lists 320,000 or so clones, around nine tenths of them singletons, with around 4.6% in the top ten. This TCR was recovered from a man younger than 45 who had recovered from COVID-19. The sample consisted of PBMCs or T cells enriched from blood (not recorded which).

The CDR3 sequence is CAKNRAGARNYEQYF. As DNA, the CDR3 is TGTGCCAAAAACCGCGCAGGGGCGAGGAACTACGAGCAGTACTTC. J is TRBJ2-7 and V is TRBV6-5, with D tentatively TRBD1 (6 bases). The CDR3 extends over 15 amino acids. Trimming took off 10 bases at V and 3 bases at J, with 22 bases between the two ends. Per the germline V gene, CDR1 is MNHEY and CDR2 is SVGAGI.